This T cell receptor (beta chain) was found in a study of T cell repertoires in cytomegalovirus infection. Each CDR3 protein is one row after TCRdb ran MiXCR on the reads. The profile covers about 150,000 distinct CDR3 sequences, with 17% appearing a single time and about 17% taken by the ten largest. This clonotype was seen ten or more times. CDR1 SGHTA and CDR2 FQGNSA come from the germline V gene. Germline trimming cut 6 bases from V and 7 bases from J; bases unmatched to any gene: 8. This CDR3 comprises 14 residues. This sequence joins TRBV7-2 and TRBJ2-1, with TRBD2 matching over 8 bases. The clonotype was recovered from a human donor in good health (CMV status not recorded). Some clones in this sample may be carry-over from other donors' samples. Sequenced input: CD8+ T cells from PBMCs. The CDR3 DNA sequence: TGTGCCAGCAGGCCGCCCGGGGGGGGGAATGAGCAGTTCTTC. As protein: CASRPPGGGNEQFF.